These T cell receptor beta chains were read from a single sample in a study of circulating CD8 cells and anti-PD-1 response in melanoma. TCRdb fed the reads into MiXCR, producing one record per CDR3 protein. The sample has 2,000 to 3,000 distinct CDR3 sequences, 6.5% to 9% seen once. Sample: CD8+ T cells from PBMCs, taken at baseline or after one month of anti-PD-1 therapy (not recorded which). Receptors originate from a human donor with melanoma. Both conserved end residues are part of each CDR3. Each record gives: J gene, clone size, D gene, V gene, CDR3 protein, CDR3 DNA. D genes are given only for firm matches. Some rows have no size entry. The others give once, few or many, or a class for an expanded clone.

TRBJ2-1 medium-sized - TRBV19 CASAAGGYNEQFF TGTGCCAGTGCGGCAGGGGGGTACAATGAGCAGTTCTTC
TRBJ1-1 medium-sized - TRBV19 CASSIRIGGSEAFF TGTGCCAGTAGTATCCGAATTGGGGGGAGTGAAGCTTTCTTT
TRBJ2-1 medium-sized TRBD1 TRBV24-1 CATSDSKQGANYNEQFF TGTGCCACCAGTGATTCTAAACAGGGGGCGAATTACAATGAGCAGTTCTTC
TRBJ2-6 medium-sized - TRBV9 CASSVAPRLSGANVLTF TGTGCCAGCAGCGTAGCCCCACGGTTAAGCGGGGCCAACGTCCTGACTTTC
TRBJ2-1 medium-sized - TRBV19 CASSIPGDYNEQFF TGTGCCAGTAGTATCCCAGGGGACTACAATGAGCAGTTCTTC
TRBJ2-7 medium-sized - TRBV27 CASSFSGQGTYEQYF TGTGCCAGCAGTTTCAGCGGGCAGGGGACCTACGAGCAGTACTTC
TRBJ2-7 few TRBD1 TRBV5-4 CASSTGTGAYEQYF TGTGCCAGCAGCACCGGGACAGGAGCCTACGAGCAGTACTTC
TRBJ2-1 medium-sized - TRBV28 CASSRPRTYNEQFF TGTGCCAGCAGCCGACCCAGGACCTACAATGAGCAGTTCTTC
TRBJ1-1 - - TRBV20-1 CSATGMNTEAFF TGCAGTGCTACCGGAATGAACACTGAAGCTTTCTTT
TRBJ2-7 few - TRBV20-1 CSARGSAEYEQYF TGCAGTGCTAGAGGTTCGGCAGAGTACGAGCAGTACTTC
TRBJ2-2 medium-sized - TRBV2 CASSDSRYTGELFF TGTGCCAGCAGTGACTCTCGATACACCGGGGAGCTGTTTTTT